This T cell receptor (beta chain) was documented in a study of blood T cells in healthy people across ages (dated by TCRdb to the mid-2010s). For context, the study as a whole: In model experiments, roughly one uniquely barcoded TCR beta cDNA molecule per two T cells was captured by template switching. For two donors (one aged 18 to 29 and one aged 80 or older), the study analyzed two additional independent replicas of 1 million unique cDNA reads from the same blood draw. The donors were divided into four age groups: young (average around 16 years), middle-aged (around 41), aged (approximately 62) and long-lived (about 80). To avoid experimental bias, donors of different ages were distributed randomly across sequencing lanes. The study measured age-related changes in TCR beta repertoire diversity using deep sequencing normalized with unique cDNA molecular identifiers. Study-wide findings and limitations: The long-lived group showed more naive CD4+ T cells, fewer expanded clones and increased TCR diversity than the aged group, suggesting age selection. Because profiling used bulk unsorted PBMCs, naive and antigen-experienced compartments could not be compared conclusively. Estimates of total diversity based on one million sequenced T cells were regarded as lower bounds and as underestimates. The percentage of naive T cells measured by flow cytometry correlated strongly with observed TCR beta diversity. As age increased, observed TCR beta diversity per million T cells dropped in a roughly linear way, and a significant reduction was already evident by age roughly 36. The CMV infection status of donors was not known, potentially confounding age-related changes in expanded clonotypes.

CDR3 length: 14 amino acids, cysteine to phenylalanine. The entry retains the CDR3 DNA only, 42 bases that are in frame from base 1. V is pruned by 4 bases and J by 5 bases, leaving 6 bases of the junction without a gene match. The germline V gene supplies CDR1 MNHEY and CDR2 SVGAGI. Library preparation employed 5' RACE. The sequencer listed for this sample is Illumina HiSeq 2500. A second PCR of 7 to 11 cycles was run with a J-beta primer mix and a sample-barcoded 5' primer. A unique molecular identifier was introduced onto each TCR beta cDNA molecule by a template-switch 5' adaptor carrying 12 random nucleotides. At least 2.5 million CDR3-containing paired-end reads were obtained from each sample. First-strand cDNA was synthesized from all RNA with the Mint cDNA synthesis kit, primed by a TRBC-specific oligonucleotide. All cDNA was treated with uracil-DNA glycosylase and then went through a first 18-cycle PCR with the universal primers M1SS and BC2_uni_R. Processing in the source paper ran as follows. Each sample was normalized by randomly selecting 1 million high-quality reads, each carrying a distinct molecular identifier. Instead of being binned into consensus sequences, reads with shared molecular identifiers were discarded. MiTCR, set to a Q25 quality threshold and the strictest error-elimination algorithm, was used for CDR3 identification, clonotype clustering and error correction. A nonparametric unseen species model with Euler transformation was used to estimate lower-bound total TCR beta diversity. TCRdb trimmed public reads at Q25 via fastp, called clones via MiXCR and kept in-frame beta chains. Rows with one shared CDR3 protein collapse into an entry with the most common genes and DNA. TCRdb's processing, not the authors', yielded these V and J calls. This sample comprises 1.5 million to 2 million distinct CDR3 sequences, approximately 30% of them detected only once. The ten largest clones represent approximately 7.7% of the sample.

This clonotype was seen many times. Its cognate antigen has yet to be identified. Base qualities are not recorded, but no much larger clone differs from it by a single base. The roughly 38 donors, aged about 6 to 100 years, were systemically healthy Caucasian individuals from Russia. Ten milliliters of peripheral blood were drawn from each donor into EDTA-treated Vacutainer tubes. PBMCs were isolated by Ficoll-Paque density-gradient centrifugation, with at least 7 million obtained per sample. Total RNA, at least 6 micrograms per sample, was extracted from PBMCs with Trizol reagent. Naive CD45RAhigh/CD27high T cell percentages were measured by flow cytometry on a PBMC aliquot from every donor.

What was sequenced was blood. This clonotype was sampled from a woman aged 25 to 45 in good health. The chain joins TRBV6-5 to TRBJ2-7; TRBD1 aligns with 9 central bases. DNA sequence: TGTGCCAGCAGTTTACAGGGGGCCGGGAACGAGCAGTACTTC. This encodes CASSLQGAGNEQYF.